This T cell receptor (beta chain) appears in the sequencing data of a study of long-term antiretroviral therapy in people with HIV. The authors ran the immunoSEQ assay, v3.0, at survey level. Profiled with immunoSEQ multiplex PCR; TCRdb holds only in-frame clones, not every one. This repertoire shows 20,000 to 30,000 clones, about 86% found once; its top ten account for about 5.8%. The ends were cut back, 0 bases at V and 6 bases at J, with 9 bases in the middle. The CDR3 runs 13 residues. Germline CDR1 and CDR2: MNHEY and SMNVEV (reference sequence). The specimen was unsorted PBMCs, collected 0.7 years before starting antiretroviral therapy. The sequence was collected from a man aged 25-45 years with HIV. This rearrangement joins TRBV27 to TRBJ2-7; D might be TRBD1 (6 bases). The CDR3 DNA sequence: TGTGCCAGCAGTTTATCCAGGGGAAGCGAGCAGTACTTC. Its protein product is CASSLSRGSEQYF.